A single sample is the source of the 25 T cell receptor beta chains below, sequenced in a study of long-term antiretroviral therapy in people with HIV. immunoSEQ v3.0 was run at survey level. TCRdb keeps only in-frame clones here, not all; method: immunoSEQ multiplex PCR. The data show some 30,000 clones, 95% to 98% seen once. The material sequenced was unsorted PBMCs, taken 7.6 years after starting antiretroviral therapy. Receptors were obtained from a man aged 25-40 years with HIV.

The chain has TRBV19 and TRBJ2-1; 10 bases are a match to TRBD2. This CDR3 is 15 amino acids long. V lost 7 bases and J lost 7; bases outside the gene matches: 10. Per the germline V gene, CDR1 is LNHDA and CDR2 is SQIVND (reference sequence). The CDR3 DNA follows: TGTGCCAGTAACTCCCTAGCGGGAGTGAGTAATGAGCAGTTCTTC. Translating gives CASNSLAGVSNEQFF.

V usage is TRBV11-2 and J usage is TRBJ2-7, with 8 nucleotides matching TRBD1. Germline loops: CDR1 SGHAT, CDR2 FQNNGV. With V trimmed by 7 bases and J by 3 bases, 11 bases remained unmatched. The length of the CDR3 is 15 residues. The chain's CDR3 is CASTLDRGVSYEQYF. CDR3 nucleotides: TGTGCCAGCACCCTAGACAGGGGTGTAAGCTACGAGCAGTACTTC.

This clone was seen only once. The chain has TRBV9 and TRBJ1-2; D unclear. V was shortened by 0 bases and J by 5 bases, with 5 bases between the two germline ends. This CDR3 spans 12 amino acids. Germline loops: CDR1 SGDLS, CDR2 YYNGEE. CDR3: CASSVDQYGYTF. The CDR3 DNA reads as TGTGCCAGCAGCGTAGATCAATATGGCTACACCTTC. The whole variable domain, filled in from reference TRBV9 and TRBJ1-2, reads DSGVTQTPKHLITATGQRVTLRCSPRSGDLSVYWYQQSLDQGLQFLIQYYNGEERAKGNILERFSAQQFPDLHSELNLSSLELGDSALYFCASSVDQYGYTFGSGTRLTVV.

V is TRBV6-1 and J is TRBJ2-2, with 8 bases aligning to TRBD1. The germline V gene encodes CDR1 MNHNS and CDR2 SASEGT. After removal of 10 bases from V and 5 bases from J, the junction contained 6 bases not matched to a gene. The CDR3 runs to 13 residues. CDR3: CATRGPKTGELFF. The CDR3 DNA reads as TGTGCCACCAGGGGGCCAAAGACCGGGGAGCTGTTTTTT.

The V and J genes are TRBV27 and TRBJ1-2; TRBD1 matches 10 bases. The length of the CDR3 is 11 residues. The trim removed 9 bases at V and 6 bases at J, leaving 1 base unmatched. Germline CDR1 and CDR2: MNHEY and SMNVEV (reference sequence). The CDR3 reads CASGQGDGYTF. CDR3 DNA: TGTGCCAGTGGACAGGGGGATGGCTACACCTTC.

The CDR3 protein is CASSLRTFSYEQYF. DNA of the CDR3: TGTGCCAGCAGCTTGAGGACTTTCTCCTACGAGCAGTACTTC. The chain has TRBV5-8 and TRBJ2-7; a possible D gene is TRBD2 (5 bases). Germline CDR1 is SGHTS and CDR2 is YDEGEE. The length of the CDR3 is 14 residues. V was trimmed by 1 base and J by 0 bases, leaving 8 bases between them.

V usage is TRBV5-6 and J usage is TRBJ1-2, with D possibly being TRBD1 (6 bases). The CDR3 has 14 residues. Germline CDR1 reads SGHDT; CDR2 reads YYEEEE. V lost 1 base, J lost 4 bases, and 11 bases lay in between. The CDR3 reads CASSLPGQIYGYTF. The CDR3 nucleotides are TGTGCCAGCAGCTTGCCGGGACAAATCTATGGCTACACCTTC.

The chain is built from TRBV2 and TRBJ2-2; 7 bases line up with TRBD2. V gave up 4 bases and J gave up 6 bases; unmatched junction bases: 8. The CDR3 is 15 residues long. Germline CDR1 is SNHLY and CDR2 is FYNNEI. The CDR3 DNA sequence: TGTGCCAGCAGTGGTCTGGGGGGGTTGGCCGGGGAGCTGTTTTTT. It codes for CASSGLGGLAGELFF.

V gene TRBV6-5 combines with J gene TRBJ1-6; D is uncertain. This CDR3 region has 14 residues. The germline gives CDR1 MNHEY, CDR2 SVGAGI. The ends were cut back, 5 bases at V and 11 bases at J, with 16 bases in the middle. DNA of the CDR3: TGTGCCAGCAGTCGGGGTATGGAGAAGACACCCCTCCACTTT. This gives the protein CASSRGMEKTPLHF.

V gene TRBV2 combines with J gene TRBJ2-3, with D possibly TRBD1 on 5 matching bases. CDR3 length: 13 amino acids. V was clipped by 7 bases and J by 7 bases, with 15 bases between them. Germline V gene sequence: CDR1 SNHLY, CDR2 FYNNEI. CDR3 DNA sequence: TGTGCCAGCAAACAGGACGGACCCCATACGCAGTATTTT. This translates into CASKQDGPHTQYF.

The V gene is TRBV29-1, the J gene TRBJ2-6, with no clear D. Trimming took off 5 bases at V and 2 bases at J, with 13 bases between the two ends. Per the germline V gene, CDR1 is SQVTM and CDR2 is ANQGSEA. This CDR3 has 15 residues. In DNA form, the CDR3 reads TGCAGCGTTCGACGTCTTGGGGCTGGGGCCAACGTCCTGACTTTC. Translating gives CSVRRLGAGANVLTF.

For the CDR3, the DNA is TGTGCCAGCAGTAGACAGGGTGCCCTCGAGGGCTACACCTTC. Translation gives CASSRQGALEGYTF. The V and J genes are TRBV6-6 and TRBJ1-2; 7 bases agree with TRBD1. The ends lost 5 bases at V and 8 bases at J; junction bases unmatched: 11. This CDR3 is built from 14 residues. Germline-derived CDR1 and CDR2 are MNHNY and SVGAGI (reference sequence).

This rearrangement joins TRBV7-8 to TRBJ2-1; the D gene is possibly TRBD2 (6 bases). With 1 base removed from V and 9 bases from J, the gap between germline ends came to 13 bases. The germline V gene has CDR1 SGHVS and CDR2 FQNEAQ. This CDR3 contains 14 residues. In DNA form, the CDR3 reads TGTGCCAGCAGCTTAGAGGGGAGGTTTGGTGAGCAGTTCTTC. Its translation is CASSLEGRFGEQFF. The whole variable domain, filled in from reference TRBV7-8 and TRBJ2-1, reads GAGVSQSPRYKVAKRGQDVALRCDPISGHVSLFWYQQALGQGPEFLTYFQNEAQLDKSGLPSDRFFAERPEGSVSTLKIQRTQQEDSAVYLCASSLEGRFGEQFFGPGTRLTVL.

The chain recombines TRBV6-5 with TRBJ2-7; the D is unclear. The CDR3 sequence is 12 residues long. Trimming shortened V by 7 bases and J by 0 bases, and 7 bases separated the two germline ends. Germline CDR1 MNHEY, CDR2 SVGAGI. CDR3 coding DNA: TGTGCCAGCAAATCGACCTCCTACGAGCAGTACTTC. Residues: CASKSTSYEQYF.

J is TRBJ2-5 and V is TRBV14; D ambiguous. The germline V and J ends were trimmed by 3 bases and 2 bases, with 4 bases remaining between them. This CDR3 spans 12 amino acids. Germline-derived CDR1 and CDR2 are SGHDN and FVKESK. This CDR3 reads CASSQLQETQYF. The CDR3 nucleotides are TGTGCCAGCAGCCAGCTACAAGAGACCCAGTACTTC.

The rearrangement links TRBV6-6 to TRBJ2-7, with a weak D call TRBD2 (5 bases). Germline-derived CDR1 and CDR2 are MNHNY and SVGAGI (reference sequence). This CDR3 has 16 residues. V lost 2 bases to trimming and J lost 4 bases, with 18 bases between them. DNA of the CDR3: TGTGCCAGCAGTTACACCGACGGACTCCTAAAGTACGAGCAGTACTTC. Its translation is CASSYTDGLLKYEQYF.

V gene TRBV25-1 combines with J gene TRBJ2-7, with D maybe TRBD1 (6 bases). CDR3 size: 15 residues. Trimming took 8 bases from V and 3 from J, leaving 20 bases between them. From germline, CDR1 is MGHDK and CDR2 SYGVNS. CDR3 loop: CASGPTGPLRYEQYF. DNA for the CDR3: TGTGCCAGCGGTCCGACAGGACCCTTACGCTACGAGCAGTACTTC.

This chain connects TRBV30 to TRBJ2-7; 10 nucleotides line up with TRBD2. The germline V gene encodes CDR1 GTSNPN and CDR2 SVGIG (reference sequence). Trimming took 4 bases from V and 4 from J; bases not matched to a gene: 7. The CDR3 is 14 residues long. CDR3 nucleotide sequence: TGTGCCTGGAATAGCGGGAGGAGTAATTACGAGCAGTACTTC. Protein: CAWNSGRSNYEQYF.

The V and J genes are TRBV9 and TRBJ1-1, with D hard to call. Germline V gene data show CDR1 as SGDLS and CDR2 as YYNGEE. The V end lost 2 bases, the J end lost 0 bases, and 11 bases lay between the germline ends. This CDR3 is 15 amino acids long. CDR3 residues: CASSVPQVMNTEAFF. The CDR3 DNA follows: TGTGCCAGCAGCGTCCCCCAGGTAATGAACACTGAAGCTTTCTTT.

The CDR3 nucleotides read TGTGCCAGCACCGCCGAGACAGGGGTTGGCTACACCTTC. This translates into CASTAETGVGYTF. J is TRBJ1-2 and V is TRBV6-5, with TRBD1 identical over 8 bases. This CDR3 has 13 residues. Germline V gene lookup returns CDR1 MNHEY and CDR2 SVGAGI. Trimming removed 7 bases from V and 7 bases from J; junction bases left unmatched: 8.

The genes are TRBV7-9 and TRBJ2-7, with TRBD1 as a possible D gene (6 bases). The V and J ends lost 4 bases and 4 bases respectively, with 17 bases between them. Germline loops: CDR1 SEHNR, CDR2 FQNEAQ (reference sequence). The CDR3 runs to 15 residues. The CDR3 DNA is TGTGCCAGCAGCTCCCGACAGGCCAGCCTGTACGAGCAGTACTTC. Encoded protein: CASSSRQASLYEQYF.

The chain joins TRBV7-2 to TRBJ2-5; D might be TRBD1 or TRBD2, each matching 6 bases. Germline V gene sequence: CDR1 SGHTA, CDR2 FQGNSA. The ends were cut back, 1 base at V and 5 bases at J, with 11 bases in the middle. The CDR3 is made up of 14 amino acids. In DNA, the CDR3 is TGTGCCAGCAGCTTAGACGGGGGCAGGGAGACCCAGTACTTC. Translated, it gives CASSLDGGRETQYF.

This chain uses TRBV4-1 with TRBJ2-2, with D hard to call. This CDR3 has 16 amino acids. V lost 0 bases and J 3 bases, leaving 11 bases between the germline ends. The V gene's germline CDR1 is MGHRA and CDR2 YSYEKL. The CDR3, as DNA: TGCGCCAGCAGCCAAGAGATATGGACCCACACCGGGGAGCTGTTTTTT. It encodes CASSQEIWTHTGELFF.

The chain is built from TRBV6-5 and TRBJ2-1; D call uncertain. Germline CDR1 and CDR2: MNHEY and SVGAGI. V lost 3 bases and J 8 bases, leaving 5 bases between the germline ends. This CDR3 spans 11 amino acids. The CDR3 DNA is TGTGCCAGCAGTTATCGGGATGAGCAGTTCTTC. Translated, it gives CASSYRDEQFF.

This chain joins TRBV6-5 and TRBJ1-6; maybe TRBD1 (5 bases). V lost 8 bases, J lost 7 bases, and 9 bases lay in between. Germline assignment: CDR1 MNHEY and CDR2 SVGAGI. The CDR3 runs 12 residues. The CDR3 DNA follows: TGTGCCAGCGCTCGGGGGAATTCACCCCTCCACTTT. It is translated as CASARGNSPLHF.